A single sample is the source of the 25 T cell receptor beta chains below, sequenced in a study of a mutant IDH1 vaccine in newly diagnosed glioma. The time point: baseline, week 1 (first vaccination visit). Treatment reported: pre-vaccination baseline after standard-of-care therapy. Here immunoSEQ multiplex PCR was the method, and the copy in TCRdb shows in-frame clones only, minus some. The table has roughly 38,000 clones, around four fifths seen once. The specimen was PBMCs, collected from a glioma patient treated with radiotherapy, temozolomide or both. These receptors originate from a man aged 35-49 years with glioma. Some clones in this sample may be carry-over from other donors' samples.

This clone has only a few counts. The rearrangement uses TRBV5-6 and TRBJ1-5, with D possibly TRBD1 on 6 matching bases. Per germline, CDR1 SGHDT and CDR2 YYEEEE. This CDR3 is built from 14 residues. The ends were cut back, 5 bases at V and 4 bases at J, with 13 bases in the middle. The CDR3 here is CASRPAGENQPQHF. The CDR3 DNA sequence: TGTGCCAGCAGGCCCGCAGGGGAGAATCAGCCCCAGCATTTT.

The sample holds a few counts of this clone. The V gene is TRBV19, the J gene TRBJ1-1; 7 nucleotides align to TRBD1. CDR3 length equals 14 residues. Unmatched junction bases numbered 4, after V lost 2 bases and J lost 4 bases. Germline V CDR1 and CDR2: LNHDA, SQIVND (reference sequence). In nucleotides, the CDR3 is TGTGCCAGTAGTATACAGGGGGTGAGCACTGAAGCTTTCTTT. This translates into CASSIQGVSTEAFF.

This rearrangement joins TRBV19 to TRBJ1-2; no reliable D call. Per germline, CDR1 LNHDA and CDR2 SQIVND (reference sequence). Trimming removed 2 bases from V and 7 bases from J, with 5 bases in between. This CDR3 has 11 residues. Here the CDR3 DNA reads TGTGCCAGTAGTATATCAGGTGGCTACACCTTC. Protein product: CASSISGGYTF.

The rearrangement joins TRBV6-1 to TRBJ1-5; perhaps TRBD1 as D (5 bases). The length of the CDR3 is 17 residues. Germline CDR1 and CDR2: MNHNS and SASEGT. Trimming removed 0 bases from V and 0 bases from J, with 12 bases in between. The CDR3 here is CASSEARTSYSNQPQHF. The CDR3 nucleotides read TGTGCCAGCAGTGAAGCCCGGACATCCTATAGCAATCAGCCCCAGCATTTT.

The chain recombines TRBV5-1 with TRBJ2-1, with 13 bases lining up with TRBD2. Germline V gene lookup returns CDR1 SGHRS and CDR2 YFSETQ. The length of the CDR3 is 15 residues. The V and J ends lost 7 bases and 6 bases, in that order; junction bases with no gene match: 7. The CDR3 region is CASGTGTSGINEQFF. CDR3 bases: TGCGCCAGCGGAACCGGGACTAGCGGGATCAATGAGCAGTTCTTC.

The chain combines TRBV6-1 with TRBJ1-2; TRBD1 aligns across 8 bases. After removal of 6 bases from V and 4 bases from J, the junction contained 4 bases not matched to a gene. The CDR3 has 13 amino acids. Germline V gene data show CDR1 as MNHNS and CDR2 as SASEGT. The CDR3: CASRRTGSYGYTF. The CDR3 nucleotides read TGTGCCAGCAGGAGGACAGGGAGCTATGGCTACACCTTC.

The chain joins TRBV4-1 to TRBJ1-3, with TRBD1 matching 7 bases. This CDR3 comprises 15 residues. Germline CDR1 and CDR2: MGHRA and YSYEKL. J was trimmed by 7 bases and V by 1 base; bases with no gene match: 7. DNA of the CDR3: TGCGCCAGCAGCCAAGGCGGGGCAGGGGGGAACACCATATATTTT. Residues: CASSQGGAGGNTIYF.

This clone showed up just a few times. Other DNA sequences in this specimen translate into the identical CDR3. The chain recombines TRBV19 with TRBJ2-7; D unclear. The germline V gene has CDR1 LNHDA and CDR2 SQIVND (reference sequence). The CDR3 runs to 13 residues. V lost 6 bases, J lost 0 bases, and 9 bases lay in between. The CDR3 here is CASSPRASYEQYF. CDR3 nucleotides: TGTGCCAGTAGCCCCCGGGCCTCCTACGAGCAGTACTTC.

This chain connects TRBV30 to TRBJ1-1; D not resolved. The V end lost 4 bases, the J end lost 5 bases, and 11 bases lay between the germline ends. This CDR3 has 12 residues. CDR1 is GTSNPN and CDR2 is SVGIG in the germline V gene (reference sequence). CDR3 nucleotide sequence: TGTGCCTGGACTAATACAAGGACTGAAGCTTTCTTT. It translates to CAWTNTRTEAFF.

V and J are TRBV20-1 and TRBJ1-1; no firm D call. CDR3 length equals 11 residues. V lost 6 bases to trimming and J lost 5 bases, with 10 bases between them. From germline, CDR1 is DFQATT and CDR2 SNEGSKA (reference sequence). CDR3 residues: CSARWGTEAFF. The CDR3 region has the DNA TGCAGTGCGAGATGGGGAACTGAAGCTTTCTTT.

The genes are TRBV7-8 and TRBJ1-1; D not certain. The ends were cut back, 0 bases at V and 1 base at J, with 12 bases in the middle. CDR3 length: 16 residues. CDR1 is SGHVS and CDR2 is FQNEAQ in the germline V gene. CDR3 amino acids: CASSLAIPDGNTEAFF. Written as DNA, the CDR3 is TGTGCCAGCAGCTTAGCCATCCCCGACGGGAACACTGAAGCTTTCTTT.

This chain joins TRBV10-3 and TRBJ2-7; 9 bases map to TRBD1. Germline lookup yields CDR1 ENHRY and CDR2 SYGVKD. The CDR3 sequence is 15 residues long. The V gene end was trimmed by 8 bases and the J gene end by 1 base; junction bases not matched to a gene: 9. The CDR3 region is CAIGQAGQGSYEQYF. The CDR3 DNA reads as TGTGCCATCGGGCAAGCGGGACAGGGATCCTACGAGCAGTACTTC.

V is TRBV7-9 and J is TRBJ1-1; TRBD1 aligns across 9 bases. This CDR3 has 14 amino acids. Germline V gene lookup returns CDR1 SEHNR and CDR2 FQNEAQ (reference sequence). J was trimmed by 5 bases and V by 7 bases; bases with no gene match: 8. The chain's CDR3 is CASIHRDRVTEAFF. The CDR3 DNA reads TGTGCCAGCATTCATCGGGACAGGGTGACTGAAGCTTTCTTT.

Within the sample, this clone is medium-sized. The CDR3 DNA sequence: TGCGCCAGCAGTTGGACTAGCGGCTTAAGCTCCTACGAGCAGTACTTC. Encoded protein: CASSWTSGLSSYEQYF. The J gene is TRBJ2-7, the V gene TRBV5-1, with 10 bases lining up with TRBD2. CDR1 and CDR2 (germline): SGHRS, YFSETQ. This CDR3 comprises 16 residues. The V segment lost 5 bases and the J segment 0 bases; nucleotides outside the gene matches: 8.

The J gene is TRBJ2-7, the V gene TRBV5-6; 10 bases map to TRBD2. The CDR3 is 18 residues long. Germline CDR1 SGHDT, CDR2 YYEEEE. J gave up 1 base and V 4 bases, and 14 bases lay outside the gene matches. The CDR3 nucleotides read TGTGCCAGCAGCCGGATCCAATTGACTAGCGGGTTTTCCTACGAGCAGTACTTC. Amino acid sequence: CASSRIQLTSGFSYEQYF.

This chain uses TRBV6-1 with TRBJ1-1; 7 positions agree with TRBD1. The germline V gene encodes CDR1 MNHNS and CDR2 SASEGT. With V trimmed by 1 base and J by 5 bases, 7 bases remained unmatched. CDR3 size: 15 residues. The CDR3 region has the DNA TGTGCCAGCAGTGAAGGCGCAGGGGGTCGGACTGAAGCTTTCTTT. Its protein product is CASSEGAGGRTEAFF.

CDR3 residues: CASMRAIGSYTF. The CDR3 DNA reads as TGTGCCAGCATGCGGGCTATCGGGAGCTACACCTTC. The chain joins TRBV25-1 to TRBJ1-2; D is ambiguous. This CDR3 is built from 12 residues. Germline V gene sequence: CDR1 MGHDK, CDR2 SYGVNS. Trimming left V 7 bases short and J 9 bases short, with 15 bases between.

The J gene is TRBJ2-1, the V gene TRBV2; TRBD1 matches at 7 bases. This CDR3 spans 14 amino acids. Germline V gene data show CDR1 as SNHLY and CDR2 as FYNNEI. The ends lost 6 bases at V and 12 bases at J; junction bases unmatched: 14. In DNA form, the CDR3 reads TGTGCCAGCAGAACAGGGGTAGGTCCAGCCGGGCAGTTCTTC. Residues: CASRTGVGPAGQFF.

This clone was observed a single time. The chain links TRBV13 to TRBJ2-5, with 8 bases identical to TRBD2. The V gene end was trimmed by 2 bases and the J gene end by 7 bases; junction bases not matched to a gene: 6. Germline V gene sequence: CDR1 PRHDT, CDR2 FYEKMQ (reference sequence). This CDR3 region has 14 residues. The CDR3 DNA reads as TGTGCCAGCAGCTTACTGGAGACTAGCGTGACCCAGTACTTC. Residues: CASSLLETSVTQYF.

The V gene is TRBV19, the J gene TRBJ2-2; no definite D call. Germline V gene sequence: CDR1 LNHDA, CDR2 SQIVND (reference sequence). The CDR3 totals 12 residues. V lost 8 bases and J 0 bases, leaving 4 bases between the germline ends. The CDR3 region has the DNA TGTGCCAGTTTTGCGAACACCGGGGAGCTGTTTTTT. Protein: CASFANTGELFF.

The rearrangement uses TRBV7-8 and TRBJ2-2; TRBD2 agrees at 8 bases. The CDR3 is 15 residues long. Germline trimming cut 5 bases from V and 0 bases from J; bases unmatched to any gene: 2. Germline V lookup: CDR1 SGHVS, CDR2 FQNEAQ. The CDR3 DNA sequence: TGTGCCAGCAGCCCGGGACTAGCGAACACCGGGGAGCTGTTTTTT. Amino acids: CASSPGLANTGELFF.

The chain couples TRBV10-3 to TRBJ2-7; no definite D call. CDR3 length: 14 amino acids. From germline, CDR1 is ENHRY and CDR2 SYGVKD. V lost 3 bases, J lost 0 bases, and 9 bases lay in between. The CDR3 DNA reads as TGTGCCATCAGTGATTCGACTGACTCCTACGAGCAGTACTTC. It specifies CAISDSTDSYEQYF.

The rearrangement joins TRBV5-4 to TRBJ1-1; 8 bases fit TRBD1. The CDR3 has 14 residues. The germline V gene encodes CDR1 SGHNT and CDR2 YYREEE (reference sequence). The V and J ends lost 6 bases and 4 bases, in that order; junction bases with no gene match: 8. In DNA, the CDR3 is TGTGCCAGCACCCTACAGGGGGGGGGCACTGAAGCTTTCTTT. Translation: CASTLQGGGTEAFF.

The CDR3 DNA reads TGTGCCAGCAGGGACTCTCGGGCAGGCAAGAATTCACCCCTCCACTTT. Its translation is CASRDSRAGKNSPLHF. The gene calls are TRBV5-4 and TRBJ1-6; no clear D. The CDR3 is 16 amino acids. Trimming cost V 5 bases and J 7 bases, with 19 bases left between them. CDR1 is SGHNT and CDR2 is YYREEE in the germline V gene (reference sequence).

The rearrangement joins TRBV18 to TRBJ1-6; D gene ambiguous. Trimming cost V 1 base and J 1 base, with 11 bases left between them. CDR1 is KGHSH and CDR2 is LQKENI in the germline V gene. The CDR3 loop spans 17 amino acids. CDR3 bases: TGTGCCAGCTCACCACGGGCCGTGGCTTCCTATAATTCACCCCTCCACTTT. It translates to CASSPRAVASYNSPLHF.